This TCR beta chain was documented in a study of CD8 T cells in ankylosing spondylitis. The V segment lost 4 bases and the J segment 7 bases; nucleotides outside the gene matches: 5. CDR3 length: 14 residues. Germline V gene lookup returns CDR1 MNHNS and CDR2 SASEGT. Scientists made TCR beta libraries using quantitative 5'-RACE with molecular barcodes. A single record per CDR3 protein comes from TCRdb applying MiXCR to the 5' RACE reads. This sample has approximately 400,000 distinct CDR3 sequences, with about 24% found just once. Study outcomes and limitations: Seemingly distinctive of ankylosing spondylitis blood was a TCR beta motif formed by eight highly homologous variants. Researchers report that disease-linked clones proved CD8+ and relatively rare in peripheral blood. Some motif variants had been reported before (in reactive arthritis synovial fluid and blood). Significant enrichment of disease-linked clones was reportedly seen in matched ankylosing spondylitis synovial fluid.

In regard to this clonotype: The antigen is undetermined.

The receptor's source is a male donor with ankylosing spondylitis. The specimen sequenced was blood, either unsorted or a sorted T cell fraction (not recorded which). The chain couples TRBV6-1 to TRBJ2-1; 9 nucleotides line up with TRBD2. In DNA, the CDR3 is TGTGCCAGCAGTGGGGCTAGCGGGGCGAATGAGCAGTTCTTC. Its protein product is CASSGASGANEQFF.